These 20 T cell receptor beta chains came from one sample sequenced in a study of metastatic and nonmetastatic thyroid tumors. Every patient underwent thyroid surgery untreated. TCRdb re-clonotyped the PCR reads through MiXCR. The data show some 11,000 clones, 30% seen once. What was sequenced was tumor tissue. The origin of the receptors is a female donor with papillary thyroid cancer or a benign thyroid nodule (not recorded which). Some clones in this sample may be carry-over from other donors' samples.

This clone was seen many times. The CDR3 DNA reads TGTGCCAGCAGCTTTCAAGGAGGAGAGGGCAATCAGCCCCAGCATTTT. It encodes CASSFQGGEGNQPQHF. V and J are TRBV5-4 and TRBJ1-5; D is uncertain. In germline, CDR1 is SGHNT, CDR2 YYREEE (reference sequence). The germline V and J ends were trimmed by 2 bases and 2 bases, with 14 bases remaining between them. The CDR3 has 16 residues. Combining the CDR3 with reference TRBV5-4 and TRBJ1-5 gives the whole variable domain ETGVTQSPTHLIKTRGQQVTLRCSSQSGHNTVSWYQQALGQGPQFIFQYYREEENGRGNFPPRFSGLQFPNYSSELNVNALELDDSALYLCASSFQGGEGNQPQHFGDGTRLSIL.

Remarks on this clone: At one of its ends the junction is not consistent with the germline gene, which may arise from a read error. This chain joins TRBV20-1 and TRBJ2-7, with 9 bases identical to TRBD2. Germline-derived CDR1 and CDR2 are DFQATT and SNEGSKA (reference sequence). This CDR3 comprises 16 residues. The CDR3 spells CSARDRLAAQNYEQYF. CDR3 bases: TGCAGTGCAAGAGATCGACTAGCGGCCCAAAACTACGAGCAGTACTTC.

V gene TRBV12-3 or TRBV12-4 combines with J gene TRBJ2-4, with TRBD2 as a possible D gene (7 bases). The V end was cut by 7 bases, the J end by 1 base, with 17 bases between. The CDR3 is made up of 16 amino acids. The CDR3 sequence: CASTVGRGAAKNIQYF. The CDR3 DNA follows: TGTGCCAGCACCGTAGGGAGGGGGGCGGCCAAAAACATTCAGTACTTC.

This clone was recorded at least ten times. The chain uses TRBV4-2 and TRBJ2-3; no definite D call. The CDR3 runs 13 residues. Germline lookup yields CDR1 LGHNA and CDR2 YNFKEQ. Trimming took off 1 base at V and 6 bases at J, with 8 bases between the two ends. The CDR3 loop reads CASSQALRDTQYF. CDR3 in DNA: TGTGCCAGCAGCCAAGCGTTACGTGATACGCAGTATTTT.

This clone has ten or more counts. The CDR3, as DNA: TGTGCCAGTAGTTGGGACAGGGGGCGAACTGAAGCTTTCTTT. The encoded protein is CASSWDRGRTEAFF. This sequence joins TRBV19 and TRBJ1-1; 12 bases line up with TRBD1. This CDR3 region has 14 residues. CDR1 and CDR2 (germline): LNHDA, SQIVND (reference sequence). The ends lost 5 bases at V and 5 bases at J; junction bases unmatched: 3.

A single count supports this clone. This chain joins TRBV20-1 and TRBJ2-7; 9 bases line up with TRBD2. Germline lookup yields CDR1 DFQATT and CDR2 SNEGSKA (reference sequence). The CDR3 spans 16 residues. V lost 2 bases, J lost 0 bases, and 8 bases stayed unmatched. CDR3 residues: CSARQGRLAASYEQYF. DNA for the CDR3: TGCAGTGCTAGACAGGGTCGACTAGCGGCCTCCTACGAGCAGTACTTC.

The chain carries TRBV20-1 and TRBJ1-6; a possible D gene is TRBD1 (5 bases). Per germline, CDR1 DFQATT and CDR2 SNEGSKA (reference sequence). The V end was cut by 0 bases, the J end by 8 bases, with 11 bases between. This CDR3 spans 14 amino acids. The CDR3 nucleotides read TGCAGTGCTAGAGATCAGGGAGGACATTCACCCCTCCACTTT. Translation: CSARDQGGHSPLHF.

By frequency in the sample, this clone is medium-sized. The chain carries TRBV9 and TRBJ2-2; D gene ambiguous. Germline V CDR1 and CDR2: SGDLS, YYNGEE. Trimming shortened V by 0 bases and J by 5 bases, and 8 bases separated the two germline ends. The CDR3 totals 14 residues. The CDR3, as DNA: TGTGCCAGCAGCGTAGTAGGAAGGACCGGGGAGCTGTTTTTT. Its translation is CASSVVGRTGELFF.

By share, this clone counts as medium-sized. The identical CDR3 is also encoded by other nucleotide sequences in the sample. This sequence joins TRBV5-1 and TRBJ2-2; 8 positions agree with TRBD2. CDR1 SGHRS and CDR2 YFSETQ come from the germline V gene. The V segment lost 4 bases and the J segment 4 bases; nucleotides outside the gene matches: 15. The length of the CDR3 is 18 residues. DNA for the CDR3: TGCGCCAGCAGCCAAAAACCAGCGGGAGATGGGGCCACCGGGGAGCTGTTTTTT. This sequence encodes CASSQKPAGDGATGELFF. The variable domain in full, with the rest retrieved from reference TRBV5-1 and TRBJ2-2, is KAGVTQTPRYLIKTRGQQVTLSCSPISGHRSVSWYQQTPGQGLQFLFEYFSETQRNKGNFPGRFSGRQFSNSRSEMNVSTLELGDSALYLCASSQKPAGDGATGELFFGEGSRLTVL.

This clone occurred many times. V gene TRBV7-9 combines with J gene TRBJ2-3; 9 nucleotides line up with TRBD1. The V and J ends lost 5 bases and 5 bases, in that order; junction bases with no gene match: 8. The CDR3 consists of 15 residues. CDR1 is SEHNR, CDR2 FQNEAQ, per germline (reference sequence). CDR3 loop: CASSDNRGRGDTQYF. CDR3 in DNA: TGTGCCAGCAGCGACAACAGGGGGCGAGGAGATACGCAGTATTTT.

This chain joins TRBV5-6 and TRBJ1-2; D not certain. Germline CDR1 reads SGHDT; CDR2 reads YYEEEE. There are 13 residues in the CDR3. V shed 2 bases and J shed 0 bases, with 5 bases lying between them. CDR3 in amino acids: CASSFDPNYGYTF. The DNA for the CDR3 is TGTGCCAGCAGCTTCGACCCTAACTATGGCTACACCTTC.

V and J are TRBV20-1 and TRBJ1-5; 7 bases map to TRBD1. V dropped 6 bases and J dropped 0; count of bases not matched to a gene: 11. The germline V gene encodes CDR1 DFQATT and CDR2 SNEGSKA (reference sequence). This CDR3 contains 16 residues. In nucleotides, the CDR3 is TGCAGTGCCACCATACCGGGACAGATTAGCAATCAGCCCCAGCATTTT. Amino acids: CSATIPGQISNQPQHF.

This clone is medium-sized (0.01 to 0.1%) in the sample. CDR3 sequence reads: CASSYWGQNYDYTF. CDR3 DNA: TGTGCCAGCAGTTACTGGGGACAGAACTACGACTACACCTTC. This chain joins TRBV6-5 and TRBJ1-2; 7 bases are a match to TRBD1. Germline-derived CDR1 and CDR2 are MNHEY and SVGAGI. V lost 1 base to trimming and J lost 10 bases; unmatched junction nucleotides: 9. The CDR3 has 14 amino acids.

The rearrangement joins TRBV30 to TRBJ2-1; 11 nucleotides line up with TRBD2. CDR3 size: 14 residues. V gave up 7 bases and J gave up 7 bases; unmatched junction bases: 9. From germline, CDR1 is GTSNPN and CDR2 SVGIG (reference sequence). CDR3 coding DNA: TGTGCCTCCGGGGTAGCGGGAGGGTTAAATGAGCAGTTCTTC. Translating gives CASGVAGGLNEQFF.

The table lists this clone with many counts. The same CDR3 can be traced to other DNA sequences in this sample. J is TRBJ2-1 and V is TRBV15; TRBD1 agrees at 9 bases. Germline V gene lookup returns CDR1 LNHNV and CDR2 YYDKDF (reference sequence). The CDR3 totals 15 residues. The trim removed 9 bases at V and 4 bases at J, leaving 10 bases unmatched. The CDR3 DNA follows: TGTGCCACTGGAACCGGGACAGGGCGGTACAATGAGCAGTTCTTC. It codes for CATGTGTGRYNEQFF.

This clone qualifies as medium-sized. The V and J genes are TRBV20-1 and TRBJ1-6; 7 bases align to TRBD1. Germline V gene sequence: CDR1 DFQATT, CDR2 SNEGSKA (reference sequence). Trimming at V came to 4 bases and at J to 5 bases, leaving 8 bases not matched to a gene. The CDR3 contains 15 residues. The DNA of the CDR3 is TGCAGTGCTATTCCAGGAGGGGGCGATAATTCACCCCTCCACTTT. Its translation is CSAIPGGGDNSPLHF.

This clone showed up just a few times. CDR3 region: CASSVRPGSGNTIYF. In DNA, the CDR3 is TGTGCCAGCAGTGTTCGGCCAGGCTCTGGAAACACCATATATTTT. V is TRBV6-1 and J is TRBJ1-3; D is unclear. Trimming removed 4 bases from V and 0 bases from J, with 10 bases in between. Germline values: CDR1 MNHNS, CDR2 SASEGT. CDR3 length: 15 residues.

Judged by abundance, this clone is medium-sized. V gene TRBV7-9 combines with J gene TRBJ2-7; 8 nucleotides align to TRBD1. V lost 6 bases, J lost 6 bases, and 4 bases stayed unmatched. The CDR3 is made up of 12 amino acids. Looked up from germline, CDR1 is SEHNR and CDR2 is FQNEAQ (reference sequence). The CDR3 loop reads CASRLTGVEQYF. In DNA, the CDR3 is TGTGCCAGCAGGCTGACAGGGGTCGAGCAGTACTTC.

This clone is classed as medium-sized. The V call is TRBV12-3 or TRBV12-4, the J call TRBJ1-1; D call uncertain. The V end lost 5 bases, the J end lost 0 bases, and 4 bases lay between the germline ends. This CDR3 has 12 residues. The CDR3 bases are TGTGCCAGCAGTCTAATGAACACTGAAGCTTTCTTT. It is translated as CASSLMNTEAFF.

By frequency in the sample, this clone is medium-sized (0.01 to 0.1%). This rearrangement joins TRBV19 to TRBJ2-3; 11 nucleotides align to TRBD2. Germline CDR1 and CDR2: LNHDA and SQIVND (reference sequence). This CDR3 spans 15 amino acids. V shed 6 bases and J 6 bases; nucleotides not matched to a gene: 8. This CDR3 reads CASSPGLAGTDTQYF. The CDR3 DNA sequence: TGTGCCAGTAGCCCAGGACTAGCGGGTACGGATACGCAGTATTTT.